This T cell receptor beta chain emerged from a study of blood T cell repertoires in COVID-19. Turning to the study itself: The United States, Italy and Spain provided the acute and convalescent COVID-19 samples. The cDNA or gDNA used as material had been derived from T cells, B-cell-depleted T cells, or PBMCs.

The CDR3 extends over 15 amino acids. Germline CDR1 reads LGHNA; CDR2 reads YSLEER. Trimming cost V 1 base and J 5 bases, with 11 bases left between them. Original methodology: Reference gene primer amplification gave nucleated cell count estimates. Using immunoSEQ multiplex PCR, the repertoire was profiled, and TCRdb retains in-frame clones only, with some absent. Clonal size and the V and J genes are those of that table, whereas D and trimming came from the DNA. The table has about 150,000 clones, 87% seen once; the top ten hold around 8.6%. The V call is TRBV4-3, the J call TRBJ2-2; tentative D call: TRBD2 (6 bases). The sample comprised peripheral blood. The clonotype was recovered from a woman aged 45-65 years with active or convalescent COVID-19. CDR3 nucleotide sequence: TGCGCCAGCAGCCAAGCGGGAGTGAAGACCGGGGAGCTGTTTTTT. This translates into CASSQAGVKTGELFF.